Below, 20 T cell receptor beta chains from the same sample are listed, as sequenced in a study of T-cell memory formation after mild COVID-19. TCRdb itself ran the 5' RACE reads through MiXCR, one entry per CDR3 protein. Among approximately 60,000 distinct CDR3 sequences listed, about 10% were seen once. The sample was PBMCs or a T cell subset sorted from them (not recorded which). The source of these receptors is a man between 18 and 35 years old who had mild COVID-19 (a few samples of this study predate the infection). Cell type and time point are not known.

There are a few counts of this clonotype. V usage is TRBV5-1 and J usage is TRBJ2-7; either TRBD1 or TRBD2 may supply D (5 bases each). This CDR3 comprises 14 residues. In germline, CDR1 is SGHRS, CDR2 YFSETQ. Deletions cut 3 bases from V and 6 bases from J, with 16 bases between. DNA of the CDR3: TGCGCCAGCAGCTCGGGGCAGGGTATAGCCGAGCAGTACTTC. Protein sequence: CASSSGQGIAEQYF.

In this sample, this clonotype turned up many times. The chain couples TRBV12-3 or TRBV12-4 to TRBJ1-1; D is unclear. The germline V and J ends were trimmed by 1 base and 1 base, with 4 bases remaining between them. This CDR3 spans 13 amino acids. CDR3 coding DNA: TGTGCCAGCAGTTTAGGACCGAACACTGAAGCTTTCTTT. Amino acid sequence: CASSLGPNTEAFF.

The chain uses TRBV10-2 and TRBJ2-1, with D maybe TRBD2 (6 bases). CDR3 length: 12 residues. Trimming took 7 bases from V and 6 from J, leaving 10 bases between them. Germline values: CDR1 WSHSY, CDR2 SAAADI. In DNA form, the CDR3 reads TGCGCCAGCAACGGCGGGGTCAATGAGCAGTTCTTC. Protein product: CASNGGVNEQFF.

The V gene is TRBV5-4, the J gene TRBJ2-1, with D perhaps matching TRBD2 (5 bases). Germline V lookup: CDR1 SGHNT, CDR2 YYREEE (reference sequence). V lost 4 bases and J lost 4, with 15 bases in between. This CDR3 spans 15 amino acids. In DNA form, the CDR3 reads TGTGCCAGCAGCCTGACCTACGGGGAGTACAATGAGCAGTTCTTC. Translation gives CASSLTYGEYNEQFF.

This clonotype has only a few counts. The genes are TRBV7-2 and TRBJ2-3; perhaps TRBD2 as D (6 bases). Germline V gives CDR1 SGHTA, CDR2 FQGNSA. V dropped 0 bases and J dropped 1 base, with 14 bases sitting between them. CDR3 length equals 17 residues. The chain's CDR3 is CASSLALVGGGTDTQYF. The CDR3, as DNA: TGTGCCAGCAGCTTAGCTCTCGTGGGCGGGGGCACAGATACGCAGTATTTT.

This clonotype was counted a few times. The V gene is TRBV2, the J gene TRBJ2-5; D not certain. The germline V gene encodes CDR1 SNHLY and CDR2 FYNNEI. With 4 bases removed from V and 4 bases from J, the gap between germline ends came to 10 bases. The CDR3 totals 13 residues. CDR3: CASSGWLGETQYF. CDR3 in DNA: TGTGCCAGCAGTGGTTGGTTGGGAGAGACCCAGTACTTC.

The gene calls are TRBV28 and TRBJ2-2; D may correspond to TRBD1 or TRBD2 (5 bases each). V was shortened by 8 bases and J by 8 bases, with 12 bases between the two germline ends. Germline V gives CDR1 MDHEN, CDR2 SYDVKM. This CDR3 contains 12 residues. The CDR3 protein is CASFTRGGELFF. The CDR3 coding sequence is TGTGCCAGCTTTACTAGGGGTGGGGAGCTGTTTTTT.

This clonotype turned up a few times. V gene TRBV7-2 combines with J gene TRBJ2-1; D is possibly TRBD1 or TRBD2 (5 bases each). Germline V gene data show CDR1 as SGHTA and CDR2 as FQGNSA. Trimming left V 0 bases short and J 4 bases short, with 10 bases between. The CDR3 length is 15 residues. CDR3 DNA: TGTGCCAGCAGCTTAGCCCCGGGACGATACAATGAGCAGTTCTTC. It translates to CASSLAPGRYNEQFF.

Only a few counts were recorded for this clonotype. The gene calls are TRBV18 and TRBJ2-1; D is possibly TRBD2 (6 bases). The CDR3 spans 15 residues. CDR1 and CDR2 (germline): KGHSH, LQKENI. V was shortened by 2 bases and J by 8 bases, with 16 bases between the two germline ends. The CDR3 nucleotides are TGTGCCAGCTCACCAGTGGCAGGGACTCGGGATGAGCAGTTCTTC. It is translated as CASSPVAGTRDEQFF.

The chain's CDR3 is CASSPRQGTVYEQYF. The CDR3 DNA sequence: TGTGCCAGCAGCCCAAGGCAGGGGACCGTCTACGAGCAGTACTTC. This chain connects TRBV7-2 to TRBJ2-7; D perhaps matches TRBD1 (6 bases). V dropped 5 bases and J dropped 3 bases, with 17 bases sitting between them. Germline CDR1 and CDR2: SGHTA and FQGNSA. This CDR3 is 15 amino acids long.

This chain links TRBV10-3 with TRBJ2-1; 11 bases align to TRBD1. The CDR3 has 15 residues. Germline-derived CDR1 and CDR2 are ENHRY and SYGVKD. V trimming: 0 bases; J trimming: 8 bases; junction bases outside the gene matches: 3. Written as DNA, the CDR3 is TGTGCCATCAGTGAGTCCGGGACAGGGGGGGATGAGCAGTTCTTC. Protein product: CAISESGTGGDEQFF.

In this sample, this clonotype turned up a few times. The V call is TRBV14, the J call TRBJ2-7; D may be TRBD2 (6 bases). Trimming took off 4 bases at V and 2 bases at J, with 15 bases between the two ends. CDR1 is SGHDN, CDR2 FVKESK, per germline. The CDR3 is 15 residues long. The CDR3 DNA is TGTGCCAGCAGCCTTACGGGGGAGGTAACCTACGAGCAGTACTTC. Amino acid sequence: CASSLTGEVTYEQYF.

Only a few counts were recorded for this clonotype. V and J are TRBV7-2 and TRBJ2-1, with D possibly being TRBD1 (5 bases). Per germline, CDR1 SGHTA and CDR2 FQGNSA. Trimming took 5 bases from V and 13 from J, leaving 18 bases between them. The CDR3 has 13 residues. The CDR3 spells CASSRILTDTQFF. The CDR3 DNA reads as TGTGCCAGCAGCCGAATACTGACAGACACACAGTTCTTC.

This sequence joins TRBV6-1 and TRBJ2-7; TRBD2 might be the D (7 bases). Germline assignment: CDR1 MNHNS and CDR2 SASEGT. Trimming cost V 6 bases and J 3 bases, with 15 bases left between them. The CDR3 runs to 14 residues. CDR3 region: CASRPGGANYEQYF. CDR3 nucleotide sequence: TGTGCCAGCAGACCTGGGGGGGCGAACTACGAGCAGTACTTC.

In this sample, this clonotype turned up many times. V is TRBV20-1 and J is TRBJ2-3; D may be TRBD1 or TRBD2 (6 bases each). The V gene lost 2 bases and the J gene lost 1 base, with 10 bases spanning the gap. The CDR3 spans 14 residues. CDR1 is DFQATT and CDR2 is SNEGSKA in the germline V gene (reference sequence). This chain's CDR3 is CSARKGGRTDTQYF. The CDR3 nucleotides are TGCAGTGCTAGAAAGGGGGGCCGCACAGATACGCAGTATTTT.

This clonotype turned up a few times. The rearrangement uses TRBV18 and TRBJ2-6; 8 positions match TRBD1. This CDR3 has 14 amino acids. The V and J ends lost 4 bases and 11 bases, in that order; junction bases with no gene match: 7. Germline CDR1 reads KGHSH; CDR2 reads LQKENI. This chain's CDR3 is CASSLDRVSYVLTF. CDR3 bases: TGTGCCAGCTCACTGGACAGGGTGTCATACGTCCTGACTTTC.

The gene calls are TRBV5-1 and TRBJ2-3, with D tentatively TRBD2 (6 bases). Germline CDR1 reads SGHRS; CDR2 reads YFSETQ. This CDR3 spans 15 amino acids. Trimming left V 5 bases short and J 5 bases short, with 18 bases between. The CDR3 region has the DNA TGCGCCAGCAGTTACGGTTTATCCGGGGGAGATACGCAGTATTTT. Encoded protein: CASSYGLSGGDTQYF.

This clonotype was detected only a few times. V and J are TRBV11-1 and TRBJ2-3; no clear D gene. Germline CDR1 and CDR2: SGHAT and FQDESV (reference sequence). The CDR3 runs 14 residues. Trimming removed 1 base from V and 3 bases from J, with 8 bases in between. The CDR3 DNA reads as TGTGCCAGCAGCTTAGTCAGAACAACAGATACGCAGTATTTT. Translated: CASSLVRTTDTQYF.

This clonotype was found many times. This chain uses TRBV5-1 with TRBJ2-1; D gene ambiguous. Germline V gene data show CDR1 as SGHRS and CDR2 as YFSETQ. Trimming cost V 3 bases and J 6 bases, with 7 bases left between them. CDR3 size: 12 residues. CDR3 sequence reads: CASSSDRNEQFF. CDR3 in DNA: TGCGCCAGCAGCTCGGACCGCAATGAGCAGTTCTTC.

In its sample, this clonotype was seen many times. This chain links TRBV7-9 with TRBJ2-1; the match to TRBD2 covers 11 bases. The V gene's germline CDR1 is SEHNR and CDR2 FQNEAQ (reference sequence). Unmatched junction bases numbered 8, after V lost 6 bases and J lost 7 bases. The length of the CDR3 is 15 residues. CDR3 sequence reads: CASSSTSGGWNEQFF. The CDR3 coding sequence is TGTGCCAGCAGTTCTACTAGCGGGGGCTGGAATGAGCAGTTCTTC.